The clone carrying this T cell receptor beta chain has at least ten counts. The target antigen is unknown. From the reads, TCRdb called clonotypes with MiXCR, one entry per CDR3 protein. Found here are about 110,000 distinct CDR3 sequences, about 30% of them singletons; the top ten hold about 81%. The sample belongs to a study of T cell repertoires in cytomegalovirus infection. Study-level information: The study used recently identified HLA-C-restricted and well-studied HLA-B-restricted CMV epitopes. Indications came from public TCR beta signatures; they pointed to CMV infection and to a matching HLA type. Whole-study findings and limits: HLA-C-restricted CMV clonotypes gave the most frequent clonotype in two of eight donors. Totalled public TCR beta family frequency picked out people who carried CMV plus the relevant HLA.

The CDR3 covers 14 residues. The V segment lost 5 bases and the J segment 5 bases; nucleotides outside the gene matches: 5. The chain couples TRBV12-3 or TRBV12-4 to TRBJ2-5, with 10 bases identical to TRBD2. The sequencing here drew on CD8+ T cells from cultured PBMCs, taken from culture after CMV antigen stimulation. This receptor was identified in a human donor in good health (CMV status not recorded). Some clones in this sample may be carry-over from other donors' samples. The CDR3 region has the DNA TGTGCCAGCAGTCAAGGGACTAGCGAGGAGACCCAGTACTTC. Protein sequence: CASSQGTSEETQYF.